Detailed here is one T cell receptor (beta chain). This sample is drawn from a study of PD-L1 blockade in urothelial cancer. The time point was: pretreatment peripheral blood. Sequencing used immunoSEQ multiplex PCR; TCRdb keeps in-frame clones, though not all of them. The sample consists of approximately 50,000 clones, roughly 80% of them appearing once. The sequences come from PBMCs, collected around atezolizumab (anti-PD-L1) treatment. The receptor's source is a man in his 70s with urothelial cancer.

CDR3 in amino acids: CSVEFSTGRQYEQYF. The CDR3 DNA reads as TGCAGCGTTGAATTTTCGACAGGGAGACAATACGAGCAGTACTTC. The V call is TRBV29-1, the J call TRBJ2-7; the match to TRBD1 covers 7 bases. This CDR3 has 15 amino acids. CDR1 is SQVTM and CDR2 is ANQGSEA in the germline V gene. Trimming cost V 2 bases and J 4 bases; bases outside gene matches: 11.